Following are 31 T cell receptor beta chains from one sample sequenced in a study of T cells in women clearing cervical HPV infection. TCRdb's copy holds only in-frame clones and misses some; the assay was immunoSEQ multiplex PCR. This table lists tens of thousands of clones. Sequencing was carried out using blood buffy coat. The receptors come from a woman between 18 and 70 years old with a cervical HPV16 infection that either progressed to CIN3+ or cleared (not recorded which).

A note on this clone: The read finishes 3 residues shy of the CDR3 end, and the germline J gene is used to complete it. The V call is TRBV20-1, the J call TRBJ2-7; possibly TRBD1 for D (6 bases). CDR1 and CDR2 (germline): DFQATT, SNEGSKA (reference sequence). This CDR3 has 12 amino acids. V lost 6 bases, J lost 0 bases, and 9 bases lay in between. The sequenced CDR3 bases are TGCAGTGCAACAGGGAGCTCCTACGAG. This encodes CSATGSSYE. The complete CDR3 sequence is CSATGSSYEQYF.

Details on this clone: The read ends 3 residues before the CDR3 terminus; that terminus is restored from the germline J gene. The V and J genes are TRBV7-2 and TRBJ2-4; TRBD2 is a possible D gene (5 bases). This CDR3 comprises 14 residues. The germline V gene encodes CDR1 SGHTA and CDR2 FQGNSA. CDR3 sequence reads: CASSLTGMGYGQYF. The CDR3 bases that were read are TGTGCCAGCAGTCTTACGGGGATGGGCTATGGT. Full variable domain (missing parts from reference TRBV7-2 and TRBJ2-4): GAGVSQSPSNKVTEKGKDVELRCDPISGHTALYWYRQSLGQGLEFLIYFQGNSAPDKSGLPSDRFSAERTGGSVSTLTIQRTQQEDSAVYLCASSLTGMGYGQYFGAGTRLSVL.

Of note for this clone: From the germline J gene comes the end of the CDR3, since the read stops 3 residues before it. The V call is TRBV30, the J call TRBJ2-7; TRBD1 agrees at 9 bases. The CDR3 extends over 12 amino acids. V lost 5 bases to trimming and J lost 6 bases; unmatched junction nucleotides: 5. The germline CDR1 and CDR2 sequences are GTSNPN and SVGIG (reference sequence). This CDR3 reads CAWAQGAGEQYF. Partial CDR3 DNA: TGTGCCTGGGCACAGGGGGCGGGCGAG.

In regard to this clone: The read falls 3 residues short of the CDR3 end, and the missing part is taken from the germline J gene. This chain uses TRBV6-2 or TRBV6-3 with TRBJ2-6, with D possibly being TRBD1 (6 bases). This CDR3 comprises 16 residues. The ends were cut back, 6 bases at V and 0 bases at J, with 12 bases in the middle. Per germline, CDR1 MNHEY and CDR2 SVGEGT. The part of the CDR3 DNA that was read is TGTGCCAGCAGGCGAGGGGGTACCTCTGGGGCCAACGTC. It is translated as CASRRGGTSGANV. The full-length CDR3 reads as CASRRGGTSGANVLTF.

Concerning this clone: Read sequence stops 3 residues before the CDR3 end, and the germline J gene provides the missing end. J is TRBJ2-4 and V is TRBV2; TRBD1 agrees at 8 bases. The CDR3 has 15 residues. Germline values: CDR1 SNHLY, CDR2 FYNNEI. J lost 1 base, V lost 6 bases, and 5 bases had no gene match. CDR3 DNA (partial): TGTGCCAGCAGCCAGGGGGCAGGGGCCAAAAACATT. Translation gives CASSQGAGAKNI. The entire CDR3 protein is CASSQGAGAKNIQYF. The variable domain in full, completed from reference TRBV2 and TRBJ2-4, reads EPEVTQTPSHQVTQMGQEVILRCVPISNHLYFYWYRQILGQKVEFLVSFYNNEISEKSEIFDDQFSVERPDGSNFTLKIRSTKLEDSAMYFCASSQGAGAKNIQYFGAGTRLSVL.

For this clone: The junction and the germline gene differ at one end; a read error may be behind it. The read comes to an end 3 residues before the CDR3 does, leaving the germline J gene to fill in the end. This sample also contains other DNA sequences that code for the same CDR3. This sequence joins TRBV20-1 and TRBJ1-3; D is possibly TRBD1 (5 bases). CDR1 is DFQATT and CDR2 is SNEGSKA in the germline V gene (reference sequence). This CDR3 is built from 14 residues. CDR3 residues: CSARADGGGNTIYF. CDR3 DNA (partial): TGCAGTGCTAGAGCCGATGGGGGGGGAAACACA.

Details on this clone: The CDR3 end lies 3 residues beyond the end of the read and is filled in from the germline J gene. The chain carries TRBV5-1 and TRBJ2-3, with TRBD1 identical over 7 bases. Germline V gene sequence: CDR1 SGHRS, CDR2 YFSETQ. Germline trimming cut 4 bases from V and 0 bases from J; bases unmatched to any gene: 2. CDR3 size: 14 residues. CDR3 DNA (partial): TGCGCCAGCAGCCCGGGACAGAGCACAGATACG. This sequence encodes CASSPGQSTDT. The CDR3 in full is CASSPGQSTDTQYF.

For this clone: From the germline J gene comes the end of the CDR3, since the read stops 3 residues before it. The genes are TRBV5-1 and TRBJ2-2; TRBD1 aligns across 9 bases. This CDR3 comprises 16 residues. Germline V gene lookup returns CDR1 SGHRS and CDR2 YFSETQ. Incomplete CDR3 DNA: TGCGCCAGCAGGCCTCCCTCGGGACAGGGCGATTCACCG. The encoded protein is CASRPPSGQGDSP. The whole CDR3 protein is CASRPPSGQGDSPLFF.

The CDR3 here is CAIPYGGTGDDYTF. The sequenced part of the CDR3 DNA is TGTGCCATCCCATATGGCGGGACAGGGGACGAC. The genes are TRBV7-9 and TRBJ1-2, with 10 bases that match TRBD1. The read is 3 residues too short to cover the CDR3 end, so that end is filled in from the germline J gene. Germline V gives CDR1 SEHNR, CDR2 FQNEAQ (reference sequence). This CDR3 contains 14 residues.

Here the CDR3 reads CASSIGYRGTEAFF. The covered CDR3 bases are TGTGCCAGTAGTATAGGGTACAGAGGGACTGAA. The chain is built from TRBV19 and TRBJ1-1; D gene unclear. The read gets to within 3 residues of the CDR3 end, and the germline J gene fills in the rest. V lost 1 base to trimming and J lost 5 bases, with 11 bases between them. The CDR3 has 14 residues. Germline values: CDR1 LNHDA, CDR2 SQIVND (reference sequence).

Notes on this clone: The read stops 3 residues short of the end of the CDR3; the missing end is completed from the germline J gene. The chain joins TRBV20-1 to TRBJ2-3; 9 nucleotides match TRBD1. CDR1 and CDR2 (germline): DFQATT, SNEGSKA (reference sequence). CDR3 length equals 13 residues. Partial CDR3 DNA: TGCAGTGCCCAGGACAGGGGAAGTCAGCCG. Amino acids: CSAQDRGSQP. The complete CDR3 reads CSAQDRGSQPQYF.

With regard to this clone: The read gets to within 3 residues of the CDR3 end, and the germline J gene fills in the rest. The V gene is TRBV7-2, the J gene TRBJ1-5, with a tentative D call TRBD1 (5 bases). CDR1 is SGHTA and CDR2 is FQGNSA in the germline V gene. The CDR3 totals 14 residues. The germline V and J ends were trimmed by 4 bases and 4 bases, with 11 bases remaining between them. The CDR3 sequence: CASSSGTGNQPQHF. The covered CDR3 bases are TGTGCCAGCAGCTCAGGGACTGGGAATCAGCCC.

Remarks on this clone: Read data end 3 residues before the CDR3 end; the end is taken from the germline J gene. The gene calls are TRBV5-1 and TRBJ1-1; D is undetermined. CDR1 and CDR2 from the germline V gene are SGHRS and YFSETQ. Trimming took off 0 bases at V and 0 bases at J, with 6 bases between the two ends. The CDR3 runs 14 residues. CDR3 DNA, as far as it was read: TGCGCCAGCAGCTTGGAGGGCATGAACACTGAA. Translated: CASSLEGMNTE. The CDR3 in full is CASSLEGMNTEAFF.

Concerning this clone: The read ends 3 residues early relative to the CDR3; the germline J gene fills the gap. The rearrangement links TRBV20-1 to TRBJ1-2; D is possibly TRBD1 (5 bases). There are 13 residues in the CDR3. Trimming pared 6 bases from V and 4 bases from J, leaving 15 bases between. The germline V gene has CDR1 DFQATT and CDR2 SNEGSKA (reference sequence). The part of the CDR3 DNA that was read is TGCAGTGCCGGCGGGGGTACAAGCTATGGC. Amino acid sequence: CSAGGGTSYG. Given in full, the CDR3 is CSAGGGTSYGYTF.

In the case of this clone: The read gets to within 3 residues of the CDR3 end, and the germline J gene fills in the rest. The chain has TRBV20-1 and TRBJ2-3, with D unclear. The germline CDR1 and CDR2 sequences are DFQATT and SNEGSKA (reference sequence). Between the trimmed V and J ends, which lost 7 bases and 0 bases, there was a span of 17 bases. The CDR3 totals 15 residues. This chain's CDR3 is CSVVSWARSTDTQYF. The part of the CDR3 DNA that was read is TGCAGTGTCGTTTCGTGGGCACGGAGCACAGATACG.

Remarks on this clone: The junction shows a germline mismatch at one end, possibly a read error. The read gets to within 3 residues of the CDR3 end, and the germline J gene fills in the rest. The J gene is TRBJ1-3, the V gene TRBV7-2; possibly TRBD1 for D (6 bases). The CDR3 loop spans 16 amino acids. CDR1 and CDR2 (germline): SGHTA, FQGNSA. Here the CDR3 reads CASSLAYGGSGNTIYF. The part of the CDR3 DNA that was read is TGTGCCAGCAGCTTAGCCTATGGGGGCTCTGGAAACACA.

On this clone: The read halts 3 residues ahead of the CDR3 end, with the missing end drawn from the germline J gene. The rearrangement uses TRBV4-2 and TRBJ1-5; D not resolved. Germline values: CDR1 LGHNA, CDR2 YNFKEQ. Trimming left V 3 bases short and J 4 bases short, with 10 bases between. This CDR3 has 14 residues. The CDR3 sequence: CASSQAQLNQPQHF. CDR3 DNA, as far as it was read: TGTGCCAGCAGCCAGGCACAGCTTAATCAGCCC.

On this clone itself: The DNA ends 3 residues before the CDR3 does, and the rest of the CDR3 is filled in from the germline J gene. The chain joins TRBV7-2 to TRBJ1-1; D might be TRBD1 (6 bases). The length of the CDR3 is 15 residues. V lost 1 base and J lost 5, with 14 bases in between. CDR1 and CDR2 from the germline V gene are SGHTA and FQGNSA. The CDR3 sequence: CASSLGGGLRTEAFF. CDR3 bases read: TGTGCCAGCAGCTTAGGCGGGGGGCTAAGGACTGAA.

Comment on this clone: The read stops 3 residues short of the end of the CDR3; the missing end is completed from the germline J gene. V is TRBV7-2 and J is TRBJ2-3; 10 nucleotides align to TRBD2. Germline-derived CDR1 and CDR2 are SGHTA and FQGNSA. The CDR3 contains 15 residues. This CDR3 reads CASSFASGGEETQYF. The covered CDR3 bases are TGTGCCAGCAGCTTTGCGAGCGGGGGGGAAGAGACG. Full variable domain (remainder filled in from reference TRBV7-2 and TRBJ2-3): GAGVSQSPSNKVTEKGKDVELRCDPISGHTALYWYRQSLGQGLEFLIYFQGNSAPDKSGLPSDRFSAERTGGSVSTLTIQRTQQEDSAVYLCASSFASGGEETQYFGPGTRLTVL.

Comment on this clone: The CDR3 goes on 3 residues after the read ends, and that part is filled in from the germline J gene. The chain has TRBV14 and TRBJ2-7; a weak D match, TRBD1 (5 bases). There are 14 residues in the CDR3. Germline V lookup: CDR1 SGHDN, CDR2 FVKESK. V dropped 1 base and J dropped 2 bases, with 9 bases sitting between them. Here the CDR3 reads CASSQAKGPYEQYF. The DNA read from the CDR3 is TGTGCCAGCAGCCAAGCTAAGGGGCCCTACGAG.

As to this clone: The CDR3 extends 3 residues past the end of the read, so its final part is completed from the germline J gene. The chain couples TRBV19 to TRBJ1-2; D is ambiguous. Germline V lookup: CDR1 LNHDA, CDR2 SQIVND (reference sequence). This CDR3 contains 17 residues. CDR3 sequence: CASSIGGTAIRPYDYTF. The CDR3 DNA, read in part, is TGTGCCAGTAGTATAGGAGGCACAGCCATCAGGCCTTACGAC.

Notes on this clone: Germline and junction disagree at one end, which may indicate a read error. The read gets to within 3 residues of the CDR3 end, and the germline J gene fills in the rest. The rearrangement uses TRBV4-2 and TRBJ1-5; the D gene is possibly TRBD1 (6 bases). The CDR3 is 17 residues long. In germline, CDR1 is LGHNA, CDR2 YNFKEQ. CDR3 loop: CASSQGVGGGRGQPQHF. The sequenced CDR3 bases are TGCGCCAGCAGCCAAGGGGTTGGAGGGGGTCGTGGACAGCCC.

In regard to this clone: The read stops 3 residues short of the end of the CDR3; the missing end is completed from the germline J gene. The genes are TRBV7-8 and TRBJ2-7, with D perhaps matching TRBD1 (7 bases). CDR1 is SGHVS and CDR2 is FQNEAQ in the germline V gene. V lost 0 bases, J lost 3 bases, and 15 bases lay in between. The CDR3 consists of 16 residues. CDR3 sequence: CASSLAQGGMGYEQYF. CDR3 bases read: TGTGCCAGCAGCTTAGCGCAGGGGGGAATGGGCTACGAG.

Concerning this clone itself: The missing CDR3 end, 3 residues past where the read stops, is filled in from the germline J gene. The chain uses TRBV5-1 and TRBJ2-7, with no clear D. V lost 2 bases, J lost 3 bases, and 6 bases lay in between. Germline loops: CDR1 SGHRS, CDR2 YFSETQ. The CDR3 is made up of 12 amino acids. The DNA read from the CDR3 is TGCGCCAGCAGCTTAGGCAACTACGAG. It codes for CASSLGNYE. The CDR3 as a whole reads CASSLGNYEQYF.

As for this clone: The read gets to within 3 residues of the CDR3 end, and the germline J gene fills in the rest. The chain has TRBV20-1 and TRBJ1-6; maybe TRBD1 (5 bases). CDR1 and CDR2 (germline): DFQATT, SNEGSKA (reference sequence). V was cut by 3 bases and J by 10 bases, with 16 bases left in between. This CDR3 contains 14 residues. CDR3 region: CSARPPGEASPLHF. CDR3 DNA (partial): TGCAGTGCTAGGCCCCCGGGGGAGGCGTCACCC.

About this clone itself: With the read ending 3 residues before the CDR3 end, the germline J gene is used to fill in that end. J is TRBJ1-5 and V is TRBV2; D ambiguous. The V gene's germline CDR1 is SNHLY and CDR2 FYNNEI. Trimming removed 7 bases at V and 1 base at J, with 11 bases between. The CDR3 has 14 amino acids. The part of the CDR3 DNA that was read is TGTGCCAGCAATCGGGGTTCCAGCAATCAGCCC. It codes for CASNRGSSNQP. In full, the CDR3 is CASNRGSSNQPQHF. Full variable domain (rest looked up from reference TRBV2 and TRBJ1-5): EPEVTQTPSHQVTQMGQEVILRCVPISNHLYFYWYRQILGQKVEFLVSFYNNEISEKSEIFDDQFSVERPDGSNFTLKIRSTKLEDSAMYFCASNRGSSNQPQHFGDGTRLSIL.

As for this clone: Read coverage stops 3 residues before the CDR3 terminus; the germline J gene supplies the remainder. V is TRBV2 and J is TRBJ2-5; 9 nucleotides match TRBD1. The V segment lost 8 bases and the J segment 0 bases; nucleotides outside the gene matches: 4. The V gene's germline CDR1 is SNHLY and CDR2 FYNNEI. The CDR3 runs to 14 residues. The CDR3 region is CASRWDRDQETQYF. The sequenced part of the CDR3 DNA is TGTGCCAGCCGATGGGACAGGGACCAAGAGACC.

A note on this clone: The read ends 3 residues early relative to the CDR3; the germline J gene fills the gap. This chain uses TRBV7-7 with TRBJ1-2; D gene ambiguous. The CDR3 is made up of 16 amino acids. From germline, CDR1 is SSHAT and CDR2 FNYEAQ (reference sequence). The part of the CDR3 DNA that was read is TGTGCCAGCAGCTTAGGACTCACTAGAGGCACAGATACC. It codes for CASSLGLTRGTDT. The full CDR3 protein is CASSLGLTRGTDTYTF.

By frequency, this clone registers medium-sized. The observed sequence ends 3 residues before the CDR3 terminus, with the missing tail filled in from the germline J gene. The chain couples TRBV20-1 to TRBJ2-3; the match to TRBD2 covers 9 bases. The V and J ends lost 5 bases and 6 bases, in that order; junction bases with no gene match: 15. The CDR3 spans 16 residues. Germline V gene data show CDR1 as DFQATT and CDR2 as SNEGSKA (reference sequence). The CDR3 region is CSAPEGSGGLRDTQYF. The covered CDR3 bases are TGCAGTGCTCCAGAGGGGAGCGGGGGGTTACGCGATACG.

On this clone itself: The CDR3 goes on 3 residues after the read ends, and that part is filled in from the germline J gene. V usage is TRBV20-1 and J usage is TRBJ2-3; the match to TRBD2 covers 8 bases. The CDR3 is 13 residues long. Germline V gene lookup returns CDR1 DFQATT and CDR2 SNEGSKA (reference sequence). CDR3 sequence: CSARARGAQTQYF. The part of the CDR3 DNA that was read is TGCAGTGCTAGAGCGCGGGGGGCGCAGACG.

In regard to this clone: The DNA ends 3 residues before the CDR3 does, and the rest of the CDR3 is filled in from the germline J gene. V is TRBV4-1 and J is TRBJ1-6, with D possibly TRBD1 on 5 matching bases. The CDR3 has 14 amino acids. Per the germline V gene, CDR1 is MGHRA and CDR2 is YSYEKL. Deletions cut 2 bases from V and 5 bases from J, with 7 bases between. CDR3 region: CASSQSRDNSPLHF. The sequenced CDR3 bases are TGCGCCAGCAGCCAAAGCAGGGATAATTCACCC.